The source of this T cell receptor beta chain is a study of beta chain features in type 1 diabetes. What was sequenced were expressed TCRB transcripts, since all of the isolated RNA had been reverse transcribed. Libraries were prepared by immunoSEQ multiplex PCR; TCRdb keeps only in-frame clonotypes and omits some of them. The repertoire holds hundreds of thousands of clones, with roughly 8% as singletons. Trimming cost V 6 bases and J 2 bases, with 23 bases left between them. CDR3 length: 18 amino acids. The germline CDR1 and CDR2 sequences are MDHEN and SYDVKM. The source is a woman aged 18-35 years in good health. The specimen was central memory CD4+ T cells from blood. The J gene is TRBJ2-1, the V gene TRBV28; a weak D match, TRBD2 (6 bases). CDR3 residues: CASRPQAGRSSTYNEQFF. The CDR3, as DNA: TGTGCCAGCAGACCCCAGGCGGGGAGGTCTTCAACCTACAATGAGCAGTTCTTC.